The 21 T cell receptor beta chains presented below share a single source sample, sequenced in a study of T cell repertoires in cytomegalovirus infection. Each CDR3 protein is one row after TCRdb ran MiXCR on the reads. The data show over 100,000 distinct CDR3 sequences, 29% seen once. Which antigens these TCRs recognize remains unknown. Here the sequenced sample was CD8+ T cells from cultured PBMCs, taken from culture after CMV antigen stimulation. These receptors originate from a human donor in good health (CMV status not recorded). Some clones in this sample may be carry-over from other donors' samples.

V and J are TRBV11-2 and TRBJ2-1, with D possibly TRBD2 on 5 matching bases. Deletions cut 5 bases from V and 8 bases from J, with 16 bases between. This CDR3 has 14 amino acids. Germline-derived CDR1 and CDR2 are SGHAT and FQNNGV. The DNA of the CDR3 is TGTGCCAGCAGCACGTGGGAGCAGTATGATGAGCAGTTCTTC. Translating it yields CASSTWEQYDEQFF.

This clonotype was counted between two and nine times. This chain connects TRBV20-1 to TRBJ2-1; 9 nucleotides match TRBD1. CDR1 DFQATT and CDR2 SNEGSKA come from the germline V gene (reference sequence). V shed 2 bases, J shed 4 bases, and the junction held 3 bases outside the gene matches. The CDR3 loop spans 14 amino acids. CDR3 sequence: CSARSGQGYNEQFF. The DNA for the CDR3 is TGCAGTGCTAGATCGGGACAGGGTTACAATGAGCAGTTCTTC.

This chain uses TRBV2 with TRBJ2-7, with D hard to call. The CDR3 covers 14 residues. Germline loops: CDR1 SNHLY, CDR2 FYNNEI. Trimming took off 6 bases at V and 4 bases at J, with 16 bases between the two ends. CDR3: CASSSRGRGYEQYF. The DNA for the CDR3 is TGTGCCAGCAGCTCCCGTGGCCGCGGATACGAGCAGTACTTC.

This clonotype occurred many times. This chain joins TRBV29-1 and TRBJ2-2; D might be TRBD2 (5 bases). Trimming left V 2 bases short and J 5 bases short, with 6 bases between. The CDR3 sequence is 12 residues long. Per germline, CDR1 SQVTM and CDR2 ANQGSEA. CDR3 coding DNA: TGCAGCGTTGAACCGGGAACCGGGGAGCTGTTTTTT. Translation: CSVEPGTGELFF.

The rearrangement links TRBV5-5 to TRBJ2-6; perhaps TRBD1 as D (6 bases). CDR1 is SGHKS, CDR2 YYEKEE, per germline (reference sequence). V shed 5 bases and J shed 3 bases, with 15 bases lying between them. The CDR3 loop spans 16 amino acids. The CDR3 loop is CASSPQGIGGANVLTF. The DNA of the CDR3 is TGTGCCAGCAGTCCTCAGGGGATTGGTGGGGCCAACGTCCTGACTTTC.

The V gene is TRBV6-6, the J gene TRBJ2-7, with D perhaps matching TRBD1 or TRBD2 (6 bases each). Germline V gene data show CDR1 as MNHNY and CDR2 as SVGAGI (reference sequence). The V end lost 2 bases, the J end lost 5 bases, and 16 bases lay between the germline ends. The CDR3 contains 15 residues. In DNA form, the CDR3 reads TGTGCCAGCAGTTACGACGGGGGCCCCGAGGACGAGCAGTACTTC. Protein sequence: CASSYDGGPEDEQYF.

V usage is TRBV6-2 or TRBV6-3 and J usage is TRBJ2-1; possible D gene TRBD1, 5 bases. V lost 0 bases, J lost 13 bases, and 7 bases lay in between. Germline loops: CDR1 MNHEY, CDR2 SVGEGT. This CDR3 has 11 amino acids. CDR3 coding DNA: TGTGCCAGCAGTTACTCAGGGGATCAGTTCTTC. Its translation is CASSYSGDQFF.

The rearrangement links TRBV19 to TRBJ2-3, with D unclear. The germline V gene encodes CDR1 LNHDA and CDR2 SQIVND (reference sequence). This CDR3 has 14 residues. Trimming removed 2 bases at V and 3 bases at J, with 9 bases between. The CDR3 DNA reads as TGTGCCAGTAGTATATATTTAGCTACAGATACGCAGTATTTT. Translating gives CASSIYLATDTQYF.

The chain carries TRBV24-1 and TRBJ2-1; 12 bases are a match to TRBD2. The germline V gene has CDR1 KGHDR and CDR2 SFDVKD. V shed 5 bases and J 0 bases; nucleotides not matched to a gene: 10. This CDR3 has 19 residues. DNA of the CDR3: TGTGCCACCAGTGGTTACGCGACTAGCGGGGGATCCTCCTACAATGAGCAGTTCTTC. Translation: CATSGYATSGGSSYNEQFF.

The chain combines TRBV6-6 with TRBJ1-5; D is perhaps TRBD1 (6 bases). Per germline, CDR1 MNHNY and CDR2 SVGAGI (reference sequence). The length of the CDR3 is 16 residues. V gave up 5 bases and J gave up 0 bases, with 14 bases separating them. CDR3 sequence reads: CASSPMDSYSNQPQHF. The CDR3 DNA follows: TGTGCCAGCAGTCCCATGGACAGTTATAGCAATCAGCCCCAGCATTTT.

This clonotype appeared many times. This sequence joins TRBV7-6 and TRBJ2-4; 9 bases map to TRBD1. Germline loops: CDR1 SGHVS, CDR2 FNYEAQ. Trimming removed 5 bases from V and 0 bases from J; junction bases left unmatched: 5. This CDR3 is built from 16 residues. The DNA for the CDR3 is TGTGCCAGCAGCCCGGGACAGGGATTAGCCAAAAACATTCAGTACTTC. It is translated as CASSPGQGLAKNIQYF.

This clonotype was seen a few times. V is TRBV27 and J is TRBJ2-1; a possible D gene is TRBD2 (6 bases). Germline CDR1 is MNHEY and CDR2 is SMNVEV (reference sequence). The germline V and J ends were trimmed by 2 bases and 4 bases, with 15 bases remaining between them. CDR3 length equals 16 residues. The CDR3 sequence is CASSLSWGDAYNEQFF. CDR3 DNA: TGTGCCAGCAGTTTAAGCTGGGGGGACGCTTACAATGAGCAGTTCTTC.

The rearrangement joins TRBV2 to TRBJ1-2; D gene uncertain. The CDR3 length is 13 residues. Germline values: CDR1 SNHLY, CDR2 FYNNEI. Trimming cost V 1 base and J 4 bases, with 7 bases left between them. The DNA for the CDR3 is TGTGCCAGCAGTGAAGGGCGTTCCTATGGCTACACCTTC. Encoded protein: CASSEGRSYGYTF.

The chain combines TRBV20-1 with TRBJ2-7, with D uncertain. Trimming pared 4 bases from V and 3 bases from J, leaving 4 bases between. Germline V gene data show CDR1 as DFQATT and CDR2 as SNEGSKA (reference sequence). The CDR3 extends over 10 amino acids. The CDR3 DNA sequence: TGCAGTGCTACAGACTACGAGCAGTACTTC. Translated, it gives CSATDYEQYF.

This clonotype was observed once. CDR3 loop: CATSSSREWHEKLFF. The CDR3 nucleotides read TGTGCCACCAGCAGTAGCAGGGAATGGCATGAAAAACTGTTTTTT. The chain recombines TRBV15 with TRBJ1-4; tentatively, D is TRBD1 (5 bases). Germline assignment: CDR1 LNHNV and CDR2 YYDKDF (reference sequence). This CDR3 has 15 amino acids. The V and J ends lost 3 bases and 6 bases respectively, with 14 bases between them. Based on the CDR3 plus reference TRBV15 and TRBJ1-4, the full variable domain is DAMVIQNPRYQVTQFGKPVTLSCSQTLNHNVMYWYQQKSSQAPKLLFHYYDKDFNNEADTPDNFQSRRPNTSFCFLDIRSPGLGDTAMYLCATSSSREWHEKLFFGSGTQLSVL.

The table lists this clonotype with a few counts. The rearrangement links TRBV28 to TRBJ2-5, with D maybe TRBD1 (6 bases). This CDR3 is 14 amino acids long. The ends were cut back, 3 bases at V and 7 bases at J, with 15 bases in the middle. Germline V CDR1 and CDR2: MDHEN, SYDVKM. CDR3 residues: CASSFVVEGGTQYF. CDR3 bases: TGTGCCAGCAGTTTCGTGGTAGAAGGGGGGACCCAGTACTTC.

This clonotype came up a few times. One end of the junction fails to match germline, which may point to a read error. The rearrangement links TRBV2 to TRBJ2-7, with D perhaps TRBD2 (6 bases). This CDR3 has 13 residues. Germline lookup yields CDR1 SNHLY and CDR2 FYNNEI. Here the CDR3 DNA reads TGTGCCAGCAGGGAAGACTGGGGGGTAGCGGTTTACTTC. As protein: CASREDWGVAVYF.

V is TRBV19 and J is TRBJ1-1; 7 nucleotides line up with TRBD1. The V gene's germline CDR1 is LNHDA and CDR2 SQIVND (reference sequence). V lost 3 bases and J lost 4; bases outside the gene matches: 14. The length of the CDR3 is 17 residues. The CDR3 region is CASSIPARATGPTEAFF. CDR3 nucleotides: TGTGCCAGTAGTATTCCTGCCCGCGCGACAGGGCCCACTGAAGCTTTCTTT.

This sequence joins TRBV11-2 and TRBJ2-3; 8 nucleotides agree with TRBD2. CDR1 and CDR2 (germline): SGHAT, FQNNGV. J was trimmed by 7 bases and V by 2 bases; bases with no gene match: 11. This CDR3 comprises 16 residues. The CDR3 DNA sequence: TGTGCCAGCAGCTTACCCCTTAGCGGGGCCCCCAATACGCAGTATTTT. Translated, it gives CASSLPLSGAPNTQYF.

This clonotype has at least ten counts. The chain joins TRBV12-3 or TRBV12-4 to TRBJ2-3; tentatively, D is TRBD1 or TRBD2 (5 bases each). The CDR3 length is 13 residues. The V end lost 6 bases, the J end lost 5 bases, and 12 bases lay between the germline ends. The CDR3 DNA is TGTGCCAGCAGCCCATCGGGGCTAGATACGCAGTATTTT. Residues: CASSPSGLDTQYF.

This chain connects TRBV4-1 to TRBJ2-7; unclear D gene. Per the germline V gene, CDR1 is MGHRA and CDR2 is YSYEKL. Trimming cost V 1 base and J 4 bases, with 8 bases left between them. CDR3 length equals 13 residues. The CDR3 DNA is TGCGCCAGCAGCCAAGGGTTAGGGTACGAGCAGTACTTC. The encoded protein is CASSQGLGYEQYF.